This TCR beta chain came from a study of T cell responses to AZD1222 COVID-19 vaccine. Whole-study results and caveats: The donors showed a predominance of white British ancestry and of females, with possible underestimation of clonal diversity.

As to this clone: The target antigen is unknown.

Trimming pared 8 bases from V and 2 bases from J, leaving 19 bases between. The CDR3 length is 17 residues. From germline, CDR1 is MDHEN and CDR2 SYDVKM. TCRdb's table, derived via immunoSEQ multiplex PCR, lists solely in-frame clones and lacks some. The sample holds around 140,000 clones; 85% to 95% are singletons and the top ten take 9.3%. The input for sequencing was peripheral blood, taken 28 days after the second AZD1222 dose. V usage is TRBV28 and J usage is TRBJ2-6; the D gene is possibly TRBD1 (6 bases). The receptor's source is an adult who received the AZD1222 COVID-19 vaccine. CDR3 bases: TGTGCCAGCGTCCAGGGGTCTTCAATAACTGGGGCCAACGTCCTGACTTTC. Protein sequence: CASVQGSSITGANVLTF.